A single T cell receptor (beta chain) is shown here with its context. The antigen is not known. A history of autoimmune disease or systemic immunosuppression excluded patients. The sample comes from a study of OX40 agonist ivuxolimab in advanced cancers. Study-level background: The dose-escalation cohort had hepatocellular carcinoma, melanoma, renal cell or head and neck cancer.

Study outcomes and limitations: Both CD4+ and CD8+ T cell populations in blood had undergone clonal expansion by week 6 at 0.1 to 3.0 mg/kg. More expanded clones were found, on average, in CD8+ than in CD4+ T cells.

This CDR3 comprises 16 residues. The V and J ends lost 6 bases and 3 bases, in that order; junction bases with no gene match: 6. Germline loops: CDR1 SGHVS, CDR2 FQNEAQ. Libraries were prepared by immunoSEQ multiplex PCR; TCRdb keeps only in-frame clonotypes and omits some of them. The sample has roughly 30,000 clones, roughly 90% seen once. The source is an adult with an advanced solid tumor such as melanoma, head and neck, liver or kidney cancer. The V and J genes are TRBV7-8 and TRBJ2-3; 13 bases are a match to TRBD2. The material was CD4+ or CD8+ T cells sorted from blood, obtained in a trial of the OX40 agonist ivuxolimab. CDR3 residues: CASSWTSGSSTDTQYF. DNA of the CDR3: TGTGCCAGCAGTTGGACTAGCGGGAGTTCTACAGATACGCAGTATTTT.